The next 15 T cell receptor beta chains were all read from a single sample in a study of identical twins. One entry per CDR3 protein, called by TCRdb with MiXCR from the 5' RACE reads. The sample has hundreds of thousands of distinct CDR3 sequences; over 8% are singletons. The sample was memory (CD45RO+) T cells sorted from blood. The receptors derive from a young woman in good health.

This chain joins TRBV6-5 and TRBJ1-2, with D maybe TRBD1 (5 bases). V lost 3 bases and J 6 bases, leaving 11 bases between the germline ends. Germline CDR1 reads MNHEY; CDR2 reads SVGAGI. This CDR3 has 13 residues. The DNA for the CDR3 is TGTGCCAGCAGTTATCGGCCCAGGGATGGCTACACCTTC. Its protein product is CASSYRPRDGYTF.

This clonotype was counted a few times. This rearrangement joins TRBV7-8 to TRBJ2-3, with a weak D call TRBD2 (6 bases). The CDR3 totals 16 residues. In germline, CDR1 is SGHVS, CDR2 FQNEAQ. Deletions cut 5 bases from V and 3 bases from J, with 18 bases between. CDR3 sequence: CASSLVMGGGTDTQYF. The CDR3 bases are TGTGCCAGCAGCCTAGTTATGGGAGGAGGGACAGATACGCAGTATTTT.

At least ten counts were recorded for this clonotype. The rearrangement links TRBV12-3 or TRBV12-4 to TRBJ1-5, with unresolved D. CDR3 size: 14 residues. V shed 6 bases and J shed 3 bases, with 12 bases lying between them. The CDR3 sequence is CASSPGPPNQPQHF. CDR3 coding DNA: TGTGCCAGCAGCCCGGGTCCCCCCAATCAGCCCCAGCATTTT.

This clonotype came up a few times. The chain's CDR3 is CSARAGANEKLFF. In DNA, the CDR3 is TGCAGTGCTAGAGCAGGGGCTAATGAAAAACTGTTTTTT. This chain uses TRBV20-1 with TRBJ1-4, with D perhaps TRBD1 (6 bases). This CDR3 comprises 13 residues. Germline CDR1 and CDR2: DFQATT and SNEGSKA (reference sequence). Deletions cut 1 base from V and 3 bases from J, with 6 bases between.

The gene calls are TRBV2 and TRBJ2-3, with 13 bases aligning to TRBD2. The germline CDR1 and CDR2 sequences are SNHLY and FYNNEI. The CDR3 is 14 residues long. The V and J ends lost 5 bases and 5 bases, in that order; junction bases with no gene match: 1. The CDR3 DNA is TGTGCCAGCAGTAGACTAGCGGGAGGAGATACGCAGTATTTT. It codes for CASSRLAGGDTQYF.

This clonotype was found a few times. The genes are TRBV20-1 and TRBJ2-2; D gene unclear. CDR3 length equals 14 residues. Germline assignment: CDR1 DFQATT and CDR2 SNEGSKA (reference sequence). The V and J ends lost 4 bases and 5 bases respectively, with 14 bases between them. The CDR3 sequence is CSAKGPELTGELFF. Written as DNA, the CDR3 is TGCAGTGCTAAAGGGCCAGAATTAACCGGGGAGCTGTTTTTT.

A few counts support this clonotype. The chain is built from TRBV2 and TRBJ2-3, with 7 bases matching TRBD1. CDR1 SNHLY and CDR2 FYNNEI come from the germline V gene. The CDR3 is made up of 14 amino acids. The V segment lost 4 bases and the J segment 3 bases; nucleotides outside the gene matches: 4. The DNA for the CDR3 is TGTGCCAGCAGTGTTAACAGGGGAACAGATACGCAGTATTTT. This translates into CASSVNRGTDTQYF.

The chain recombines TRBV5-1 with TRBJ2-3, with D possibly being TRBD2 (7 bases). There are 14 residues in the CDR3. Germline V lookup: CDR1 SGHRS, CDR2 YFSETQ. V was shortened by 2 bases and J by 3 bases, with 10 bases between the two germline ends. Written as DNA, the CDR3 is TGCGCCAGCAGCTTTGCGGGGGCAACAGATACGCAGTATTTT. Its translation is CASSFAGATDTQYF.

This clonotype appeared many times. This chain joins TRBV6-5 and TRBJ1-1, with TRBD1 as a possible D gene (5 bases). V was cut by 0 bases and J by 3 bases, with 8 bases left in between. Germline CDR1 reads MNHEY; CDR2 reads SVGAGI. The CDR3 has 14 amino acids. CDR3 sequence (DNA): TGTGCCAGCAGTTACTCGAGACAGTACACTGAAGCTTTCTTT. Protein: CASSYSRQYTEAFF.

This clonotype was detected only a few times. This chain joins TRBV11-2 and TRBJ1-1, with no clear D. Germline CDR1 and CDR2: SGHAT and FQNNGV. The V and J ends lost 5 bases and 3 bases respectively, with 16 bases between them. The CDR3 extends over 15 amino acids. This CDR3 reads CASSPPGGVYTEAFF. CDR3 coding DNA: TGTGCCAGCAGCCCCCCCGGTGGGGTTTACACTGAAGCTTTCTTT.

The gene calls are TRBV7-6 and TRBJ2-1; 7 bases match TRBD2. Losses at the gene ends were 4 bases for V and 6 bases for J; bases not matched to a gene: 6. The V gene's germline CDR1 is SGHVS and CDR2 FNYEAQ. The CDR3 has 14 residues. The CDR3, as DNA: TGTGCCAGCAGCTCCCGGGCTAGCGGCAATGAGCAGTTCTTC. It specifies CASSSRASGNEQFF.

This clonotype was counted many times. The V call is TRBV5-1, the J call TRBJ1-2; 8 bases fit TRBD1. V lost 6 bases and J lost 3; bases outside the gene matches: 7. The CDR3 extends over 14 amino acids. The germline gives CDR1 SGHRS, CDR2 YFSETQ. This chain's CDR3 is CASTIGTGYYGYTF. The CDR3 DNA is TGCGCCAGCACCATCGGGACAGGCTACTATGGCTACACCTTC.

This clonotype has ten or more counts. This sequence joins TRBV10-3 and TRBJ2-1, with D possibly called TRBD1 or TRBD2 (6 bases each). This CDR3 has 13 residues. The V end was cut by 3 bases, the J end by 8 bases, with 11 bases between. The germline gives CDR1 ENHRY, CDR2 SYGVKD. CDR3 protein: CAISEGGKYEQFF. Here the CDR3 DNA reads TGTGCCATCAGTGAAGGGGGGAAATATGAGCAGTTCTTC.

This clonotype came up many times. A read error is likely, as this CDR3 ends without the conserved phenylalanine or tryptophan. The DNA is omitted, as the CDR3 cannot be located on it reliably, and the CDR3 follows TCRdb's listing. V usage is TRBV14 and J usage is TRBJ1-2; TRBD1 is the table's D call and was not checked against the DNA. Germline V gives CDR1 SGHDN, CDR2 FVKESK. Termini included, the CDR3 measures 15 amino acids. The CDR3 here is CASSQDLEDRVLRKA.

The V gene is TRBV2, the J gene TRBJ2-7; D gene unclear. CDR3 length: 11 residues. V was pared by 3 bases and J by 9 bases, with 9 bases between. From germline, CDR1 is SNHLY and CDR2 FYNNEI. DNA for the CDR3: TGTGCCAGCAGTGACCCGGTGCGGCAGTACTTC. Translation: CASSDPVRQYF.